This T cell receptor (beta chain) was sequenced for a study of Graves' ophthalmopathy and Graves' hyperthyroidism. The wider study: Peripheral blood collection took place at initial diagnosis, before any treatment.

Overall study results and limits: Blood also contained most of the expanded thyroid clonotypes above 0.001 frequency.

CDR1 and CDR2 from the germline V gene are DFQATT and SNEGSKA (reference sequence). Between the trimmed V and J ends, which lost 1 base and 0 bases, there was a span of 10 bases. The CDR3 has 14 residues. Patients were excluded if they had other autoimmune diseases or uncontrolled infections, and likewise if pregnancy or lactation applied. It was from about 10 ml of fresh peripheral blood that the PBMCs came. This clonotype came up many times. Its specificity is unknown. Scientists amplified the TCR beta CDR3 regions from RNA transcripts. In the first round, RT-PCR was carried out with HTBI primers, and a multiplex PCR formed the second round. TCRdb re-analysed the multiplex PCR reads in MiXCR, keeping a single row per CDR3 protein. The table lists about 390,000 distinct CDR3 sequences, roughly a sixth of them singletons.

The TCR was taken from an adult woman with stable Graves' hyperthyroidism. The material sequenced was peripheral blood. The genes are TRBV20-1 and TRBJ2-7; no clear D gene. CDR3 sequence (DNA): TGCAGTGCTAGAGCACAGTTAAGCTCCTACGAGCAGTACTTC. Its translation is CSARAQLSSYEQYF.